The sequence of this TCR beta chain was determined in a study of regulatory T cells in long-lasting Graves disease. General study findings and limits: Patients with persistent disease shared 2,500 to 3,500 public clonotypes, outpacing the 966 shared by new patients. Authors noted too few samples as a limitation. TRBV28 was favored in persistent disease, as were TRBJ1-2 and TRBJ2-5.

This clonotype was counted a few times. The antigen is unknown. Arm-PCR of CDR3 regions and iRepertoire HTBI primers were the basis on which TCR beta libraries were built. TCRdb used MiXCR to reprocess the multiplex PCR reads, holding one entry per CDR3 protein. The sample records hundreds of thousands of distinct CDR3 sequences, less than 25% being singletons. Germline values: CDR1 MGHRA, CDR2 YSYEKL. V shed 1 base and J shed 0 bases, with 9 bases lying between them. This CDR3 contains 15 residues. As for time point: persistent/refractory GD, antithyroid drugs over 5 years with positive TRAb. Making the TCR library involved RNA that had been extracted from PBMCs. American Thyroid Association guidelines defined how Graves' disease was diagnosed.

The chain links TRBV4-1 to TRBJ2-5; D not resolved. This sequence originates from a female donor with Graves disease. Sequenced material: peripheral blood mononuclear cells (PBMCs), taken when the disease was refractory, from a patient treated with antithyroid drugs. The CDR3 sequence: CASSQGHAYQETQYF. The DNA for the CDR3 is TGCGCCAGCAGCCAAGGACACGCTTACCAAGAGACCCAGTACTTC.